What follows are 19 T cell receptor beta chains derived from one specimen sequenced in a study of control samples from healthy donors and cancer patients. Here immunoSEQ multiplex PCR was the method, and the copy in TCRdb shows in-frame clones only, minus some. This table has about 89,000 clones, around 85% appearing once. The sequenced sample consisted of blood. The receptors come from a woman aged 40 to 55 in good health.

This chain uses TRBV19 with TRBJ2-7; 8 nucleotides align to TRBD2. The V segment lost 5 bases and the J segment 0 bases; nucleotides outside the gene matches: 12. The germline gives CDR1 LNHDA, CDR2 SQIVND (reference sequence). The CDR3 runs to 17 residues. As DNA, the CDR3 is TGTGCCAGTAGTGCCTCCCGGGAGGGCTGGAGCTCCTACGAGCAGTACTTC. Protein: CASSASREGWSSYEQYF. The variable domain in full, completed from reference TRBV19 and TRBJ2-7, reads DGGITQSPKYLFRKEGQNVTLSCEQNLNHDAMYWYRQDPGQGLRLIYYSQIVNDFQKGDIAEGYSVSREKKESFPLTVTSAQKNPTAFYLCASSASREGWSSYEQYFGPGTRLTVT.

The CDR3 loop is CASRSGGAATGELFF. CDR3 coding DNA: TGTGCCAGCAGGAGCGGGGGGGCGGCCACCGGGGAGCTGTTTTTT. This sequence joins TRBV7-2 and TRBJ2-2, with 10 bases identical to TRBD2. Germline V lookup: CDR1 SGHTA, CDR2 FQGNSA. There are 15 residues in the CDR3. Losses at the gene ends were 6 bases for V and 4 bases for J; bases not matched to a gene: 5. Together with reference TRBV7-2 and TRBJ2-2, the CDR3 gives the full variable domain: GAGVSQSPSNKVTEKGKDVELRCDPISGHTALYWYRQSLGQGLEFLIYFQGNSAPDKSGLPSDRFSAERTGGSVSTLTIQRTQQEDSAVYLCASRSGGAATGELFFGEGSRLTVL.

The chain is built from TRBV4-1 and TRBJ2-7; D not certain. The V end lost 1 base, the J end lost 3 bases, and 10 bases lay between the germline ends. The length of the CDR3 is 14 residues. Per germline, CDR1 MGHRA and CDR2 YSYEKL. This chain's CDR3 is CASSQAPKIYEQYF. The CDR3 nucleotides are TGCGCCAGCAGCCAAGCTCCCAAGATCTACGAGCAGTACTTC.

The chain couples TRBV19 to TRBJ1-1; the match to TRBD1 covers 7 bases. V dropped 8 bases and J dropped 1; count of bases not matched to a gene: 7. This CDR3 has 14 amino acids. Looked up from germline, CDR1 is LNHDA and CDR2 is SQIVND (reference sequence). The CDR3 sequence is CASEKNRGNTEAFF. CDR3 DNA sequence: TGTGCCAGTGAGAAGAACAGGGGGAACACTGAAGCTTTCTTT.

This CDR3 reads CASSLRGEVQPQHF. The CDR3, as DNA: TGTGCCAGCAGTTTACGGGGGGAGGTTCAGCCCCAGCATTTT. The chain combines TRBV27 with TRBJ1-5, with a tentative D call TRBD1 (5 bases). The CDR3 has 14 residues. V was pared by 2 bases and J by 6 bases, with 11 bases between. From germline, CDR1 is MNHEY and CDR2 SMNVEV (reference sequence).

The V and J genes are TRBV19 and TRBJ1-2, with 10 positions matching TRBD1. The CDR3 contains 15 residues. V trimming: 6 bases; J trimming: 9 bases; junction bases outside the gene matches: 13. Germline assignment: CDR1 LNHDA and CDR2 SQIVND (reference sequence). CDR3 coding DNA: TGTGCCAGTAGATCCCCCGGACAGGGGGAACGGAGCTACACCTTC. Translation gives CASRSPGQGERSYTF.

On this clone: Other DNA sequences in the same sample also yield this CDR3. This chain connects TRBV10-1 to TRBJ1-2; D unresolved. Trimming removed 3 bases from V and 4 bases from J, with 9 bases in between. The length of the CDR3 is 13 residues. The germline V gene has CDR1 WNHNN and CDR2 SYGVQD (reference sequence). The CDR3 here is CASSDRTGYGYTF. The DNA for the CDR3 is TGCGCCAGCAGTGACCGGACTGGCTATGGCTACACCTTC.

V is TRBV24-1 and J is TRBJ2-2; TRBD1 agrees at 9 bases. CDR1 and CDR2 from the germline V gene are KGHDR and SFDVKD. Trimming at V came to 8 bases and at J to 6 bases, leaving 15 bases not matched to a gene. The CDR3 extends over 17 amino acids. This chain's CDR3 is CATNSTGQGLLAGELFF. In DNA, the CDR3 is TGTGCCACCAACTCAACGGGACAGGGCTTATTAGCCGGGGAGCTGTTTTTT.

The chain uses TRBV19 and TRBJ1-1, with 7 bases matching TRBD1. Losses at the gene ends were 2 bases for V and 3 bases for J; bases not matched to a gene: 6. The CDR3 spans 15 residues. Germline CDR1 reads LNHDA; CDR2 reads SQIVND (reference sequence). The CDR3 region has the DNA TGTGCCAGTAGTATACCCAGGGGGACGGACACTGAAGCTTTCTTT. Protein product: CASSIPRGTDTEAFF.

This rearrangement joins TRBV4-3 to TRBJ1-4; a weak D match, TRBD1 (6 bases). The CDR3 sequence is 13 residues long. Trimming took 4 bases from V and 7 from J, leaving 10 bases between them. The germline CDR1 and CDR2 sequences are LGHNA and YSLEER. CDR3 protein: CASSPLGGEKLFF. Here the CDR3 DNA reads TGCGCCAGCAGCCCCCTAGGGGGTGAAAAACTGTTTTTT.

The chain couples TRBV29-1 to TRBJ1-2; D might be TRBD1 (5 bases). This CDR3 is 11 amino acids long. V lost 5 bases to trimming and J lost 7 bases, with 11 bases between them. The V gene's germline CDR1 is SQVTM and CDR2 ANQGSEA. The CDR3 sequence: CSVPRTPGYTF. CDR3 nucleotides: TGCAGCGTTCCTCGGACACCTGGCTACACCTTC.

V and J are TRBV3-1 (or the pseudogene TRBV3-2) and TRBJ2-7; D remains unclear. V was cut by 1 base and J by 12 bases, with 13 bases left in between. Germline V gives CDR1 LGHDT, CDR2 YNNKEL (reference sequence). The length of the CDR3 is 12 residues. CDR3 loop: CASSQGGALGYF. CDR3 DNA sequence: TGTGCCAGCAGCCAAGGTGGCGCCCTGGGGTACTTC.

The rearrangement links TRBV7-2 to TRBJ2-2; D not certain. The germline V and J ends were trimmed by 1 base and 5 bases, with 8 bases remaining between them. Germline-derived CDR1 and CDR2 are SGHTA and FQGNSA. The CDR3 length is 14 residues. In DNA form, the CDR3 reads TGTGCCAGCAGCTTAGGTGCACAAACCGGGGAGCTGTTTTTT. Translating it yields CASSLGAQTGELFF. Supplemented by reference TRBV7-2 and TRBJ2-2, the full variable domain reads GAGVSQSPSNKVTEKGKDVELRCDPISGHTALYWYRQSLGQGLEFLIYFQGNSAPDKSGLPSDRFSAERTGGSVSTLTIQRTQQEDSAVYLCASSLGAQTGELFFGEGSRLTVL.

The rearrangement links TRBV24-1 to TRBJ2-2, with D possibly matching TRBD1 (5 bases). From germline, CDR1 is KGHDR and CDR2 SFDVKD. V was pared by 4 bases and J by 1 base, with 15 bases between. The CDR3 runs 17 residues. CDR3: CATSDPTVGQNTGELFF. CDR3 coding DNA: TGTGCCACCAGTGACCCCACTGTTGGACAGAACACCGGGGAGCTGTTTTTT.

V gene TRBV15 combines with J gene TRBJ2-1; D is undetermined. CDR1 is LNHNV and CDR2 is YYDKDF in the germline V gene (reference sequence). The CDR3 spans 12 residues. V lost 6 bases and J lost 7, with 10 bases in between. In DNA, the CDR3 is TGTGCCACCAGTTCGGTGGGGAATGAGCAGTTCTTC. Translation: CATSSVGNEQFF.

V and J are TRBV20-1 and TRBJ1-2; D uncertain. Germline CDR1 and CDR2: DFQATT and SNEGSKA (reference sequence). Trimming cost V 3 bases and J 6 bases, with 8 bases left between them. This CDR3 is built from 11 residues. CDR3: CSASLGNGYTF. In nucleotides, the CDR3 is TGCAGTGCTAGTTTAGGGAATGGCTACACCTTC.

This chain links TRBV13 with TRBJ2-3; TRBD1 matches at 9 bases. Germline V CDR1 and CDR2: PRHDT, FYEKMQ (reference sequence). V shed 5 bases and J 5 bases; nucleotides not matched to a gene: 5. This CDR3 region has 14 residues. CDR3 nucleotide sequence: TGTGCCAGCAGCCAAGGGACAGGGAAAGATACGCAGTATTTT. Its translation is CASSQGTGKDTQYF.

The rearrangement joins TRBV24-1 to TRBJ2-1; 8 bases match TRBD1. The germline V gene encodes CDR1 KGHDR and CDR2 SFDVKD. The V gene end was trimmed by 3 bases and the J gene end by 10 bases; junction bases not matched to a gene: 7. The CDR3 extends over 14 amino acids. The CDR3 region is CATSDPGTGGEQFF. The DNA of the CDR3 is TGTGCCACCAGTGATCCCGGGACAGGAGGCGAGCAGTTCTTC.

CDR3 coding DNA: TGTGCCAGCAGTAATGGGGACAGGAGGAGGACTGAAGCTTTCTTT. It yields the protein CASSNGDRRRTEAFF. The gene calls are TRBV6-6 and TRBJ1-1; 8 bases are shared with TRBD1. The germline V gene has CDR1 MNHNY and CDR2 SVGAGI (reference sequence). The CDR3 has 15 amino acids. With V trimmed by 5 bases and J by 5 bases, 10 bases remained unmatched.